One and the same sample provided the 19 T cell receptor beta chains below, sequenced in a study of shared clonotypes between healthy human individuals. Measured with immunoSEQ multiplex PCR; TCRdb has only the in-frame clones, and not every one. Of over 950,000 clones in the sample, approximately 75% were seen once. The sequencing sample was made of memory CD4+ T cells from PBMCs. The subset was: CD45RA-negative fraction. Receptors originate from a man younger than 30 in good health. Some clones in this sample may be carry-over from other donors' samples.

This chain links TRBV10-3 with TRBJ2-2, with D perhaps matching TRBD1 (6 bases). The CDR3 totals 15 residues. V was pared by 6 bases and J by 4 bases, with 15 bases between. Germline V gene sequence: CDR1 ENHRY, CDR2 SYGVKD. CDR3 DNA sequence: TGTGCCATCAGCGGCGCGACAGGAACCACCGGGGAGCTGTTTTTT. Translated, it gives CAISGATGTTGELFF.

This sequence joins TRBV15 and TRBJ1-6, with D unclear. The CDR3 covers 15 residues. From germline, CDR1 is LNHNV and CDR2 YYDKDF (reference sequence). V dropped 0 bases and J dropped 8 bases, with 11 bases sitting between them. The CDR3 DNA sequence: TGTGCCACCAGCAGAGATAGCCTGGACCATTCACCCCTCCACTTT. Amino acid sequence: CATSRDSLDHSPLHF.

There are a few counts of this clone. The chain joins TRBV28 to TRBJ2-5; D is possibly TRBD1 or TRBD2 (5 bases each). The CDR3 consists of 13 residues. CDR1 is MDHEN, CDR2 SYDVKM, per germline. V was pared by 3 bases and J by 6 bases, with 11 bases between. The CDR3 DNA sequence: TGTGCCAGCAGTTTGGGGACCCCCCAGACCCAGTACTTC. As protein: CASSLGTPQTQYF.

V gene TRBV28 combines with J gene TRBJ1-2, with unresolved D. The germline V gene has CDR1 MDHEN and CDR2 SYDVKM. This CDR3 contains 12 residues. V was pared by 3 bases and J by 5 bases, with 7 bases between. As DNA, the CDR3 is TGTGCCAGCAGTTTCATGGAATATGGCTACACCTTC. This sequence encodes CASSFMEYGYTF.

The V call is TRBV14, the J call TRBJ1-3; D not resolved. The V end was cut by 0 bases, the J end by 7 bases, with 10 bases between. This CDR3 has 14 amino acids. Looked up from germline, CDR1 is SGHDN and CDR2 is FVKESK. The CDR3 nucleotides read TGTGCCAGCAGCCAAGAGTATGCCAGGAACACCATATATTTT. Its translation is CASSQEYARNTIYF.

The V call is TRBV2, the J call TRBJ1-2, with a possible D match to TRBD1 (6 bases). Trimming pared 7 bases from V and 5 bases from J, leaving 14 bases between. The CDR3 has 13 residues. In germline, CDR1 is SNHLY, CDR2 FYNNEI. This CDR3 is CASTQQGGYGYTF. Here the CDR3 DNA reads TGTGCCAGCACCCAACAGGGTGGGTATGGCTACACCTTC.

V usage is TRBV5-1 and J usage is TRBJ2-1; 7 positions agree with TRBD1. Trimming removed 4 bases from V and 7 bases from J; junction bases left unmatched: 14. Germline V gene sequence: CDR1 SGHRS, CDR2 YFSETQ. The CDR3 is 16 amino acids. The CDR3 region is CASSGTGTAHTNEQFF. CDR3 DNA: TGCGCCAGCAGCGGAACCGGGACAGCGCATACTAATGAGCAGTTCTTC.

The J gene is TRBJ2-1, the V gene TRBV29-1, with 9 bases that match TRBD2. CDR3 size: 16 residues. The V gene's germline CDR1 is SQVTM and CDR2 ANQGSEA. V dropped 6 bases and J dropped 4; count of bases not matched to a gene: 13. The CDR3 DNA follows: TGCAGCGTGCTGGGTGGGCTAGCGGGAAGTTACAATGAGCAGTTCTTC. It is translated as CSVLGGLAGSYNEQFF.

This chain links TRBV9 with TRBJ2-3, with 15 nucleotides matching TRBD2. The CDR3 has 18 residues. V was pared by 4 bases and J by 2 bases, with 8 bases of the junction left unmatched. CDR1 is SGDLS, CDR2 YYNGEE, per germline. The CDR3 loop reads CASSRGLAGGHATDTQYF. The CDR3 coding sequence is TGTGCCAGCAGCAGAGGACTAGCGGGAGGGCATGCCACAGATACGCAGTATTTT.

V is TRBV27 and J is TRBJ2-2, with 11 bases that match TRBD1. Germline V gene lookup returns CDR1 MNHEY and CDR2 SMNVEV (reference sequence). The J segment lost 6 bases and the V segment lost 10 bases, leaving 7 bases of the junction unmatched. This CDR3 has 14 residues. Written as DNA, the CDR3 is TGTGCCACTCTACGGGACAGGGGGTCCGGGGAGCTGTTTTTT. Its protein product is CATLRDRGSGELFF.

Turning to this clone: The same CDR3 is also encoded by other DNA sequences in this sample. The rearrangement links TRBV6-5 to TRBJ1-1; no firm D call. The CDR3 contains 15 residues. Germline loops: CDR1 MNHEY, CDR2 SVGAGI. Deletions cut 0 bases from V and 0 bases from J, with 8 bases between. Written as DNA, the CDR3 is TGTGCCAGCAGTTACTCGACGGTCATGAACACTGAAGCTTTCTTT. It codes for CASSYSTVMNTEAFF.

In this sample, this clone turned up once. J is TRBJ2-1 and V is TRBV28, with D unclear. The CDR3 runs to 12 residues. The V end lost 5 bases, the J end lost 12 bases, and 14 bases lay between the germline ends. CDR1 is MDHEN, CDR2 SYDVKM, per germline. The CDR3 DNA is TGTGCCAGCAGTCCCCCCTTAACCAGGCAGTTCTTC. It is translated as CASSPPLTRQFF.

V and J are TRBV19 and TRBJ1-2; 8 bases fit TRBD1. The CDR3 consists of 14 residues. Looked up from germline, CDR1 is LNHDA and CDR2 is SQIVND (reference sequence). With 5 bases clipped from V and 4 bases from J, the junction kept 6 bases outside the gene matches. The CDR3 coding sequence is TGTGCCAGTAGTGCCGACAGGGGCTCCTATGGCTACACCTTC. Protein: CASSADRGSYGYTF.

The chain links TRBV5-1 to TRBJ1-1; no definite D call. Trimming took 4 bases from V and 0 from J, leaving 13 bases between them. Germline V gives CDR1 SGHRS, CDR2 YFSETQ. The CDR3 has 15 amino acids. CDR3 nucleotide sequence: TGCGCCAGCAGCCCCGACCGTACGATGAACACTGAAGCTTTCTTT. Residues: CASSPDRTMNTEAFF.

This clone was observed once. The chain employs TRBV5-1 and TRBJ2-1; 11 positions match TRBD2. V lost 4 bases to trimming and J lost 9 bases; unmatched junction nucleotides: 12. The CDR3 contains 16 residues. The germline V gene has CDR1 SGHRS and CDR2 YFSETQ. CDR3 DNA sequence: TGCGCCAGCAGCGTAACGGTAGCGGGAGGGCCCAGTGAGCAGTTCTTC. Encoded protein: CASSVTVAGGPSEQFF.

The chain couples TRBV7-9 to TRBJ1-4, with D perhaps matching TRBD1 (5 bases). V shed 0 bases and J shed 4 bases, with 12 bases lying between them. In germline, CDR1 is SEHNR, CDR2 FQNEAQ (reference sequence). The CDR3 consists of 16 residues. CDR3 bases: TGTGCCAGCAGCTTAGCCGGGGCGGGGCATAATGAAAAACTGTTTTTT. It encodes CASSLAGAGHNEKLFF.

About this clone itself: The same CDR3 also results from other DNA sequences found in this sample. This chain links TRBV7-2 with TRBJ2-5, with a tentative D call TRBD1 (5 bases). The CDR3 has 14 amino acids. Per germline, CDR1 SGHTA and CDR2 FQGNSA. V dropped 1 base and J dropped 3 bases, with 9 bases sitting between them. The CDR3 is CASSLGGGKETQYF. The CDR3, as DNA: TGTGCCAGCAGCTTAGGGGGCGGTAAAGAGACCCAGTACTTC.

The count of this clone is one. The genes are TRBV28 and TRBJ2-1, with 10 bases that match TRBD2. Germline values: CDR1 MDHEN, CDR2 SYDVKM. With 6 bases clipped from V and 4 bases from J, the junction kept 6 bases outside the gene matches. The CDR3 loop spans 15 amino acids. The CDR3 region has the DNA TGTGCCAGCAGCCTCCGGACTAGCGGTTACAATGAGCAGTTCTTC. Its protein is CASSLRTSGYNEQFF.

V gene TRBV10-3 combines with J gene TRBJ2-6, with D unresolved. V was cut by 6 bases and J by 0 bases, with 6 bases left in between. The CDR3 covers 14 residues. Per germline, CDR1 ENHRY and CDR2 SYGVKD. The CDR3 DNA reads TGTGCCATCAGGCATAGCTCTGGGGCCAACGTCCTGACTTTC. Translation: CAIRHSSGANVLTF.